What follows are 16 T cell receptor beta chains derived from one specimen sequenced in a study of early T cells in non-severe SARS-CoV-2 infection. TCRdb called the 5' RACE reads again in MiXCR, with one record for every CDR3 protein. The table lists 68,000 or so distinct CDR3 sequences, 10% to 15% of them singletons. The sequenced sample consisted of whole blood. The receptors stem from an adult who was a healthcare worker with PCR-confirmed SARS-CoV-2 infection or an uninfected control (not recorded which).

CDR3 sequence: CASSPQLEAFF. The CDR3 coding sequence is TGTGCCAGCTCACCCCAACTTGAAGCTTTCTTT. The V gene is TRBV18, the J gene TRBJ1-1; D remains ambiguous. The V gene lost 3 bases and the J gene lost 7 bases, with 6 bases spanning the gap. This CDR3 has 11 amino acids. Germline V gene lookup returns CDR1 KGHSH and CDR2 LQKENI. The full variable domain, its missing parts supplied by reference TRBV18 and TRBJ1-1, is NAGVMQNPRHLVRRRGQEARLRCSPMKGHSHVYWYRQLPEEGLKFMVYLQKENIIDESGMPKERFSAEFPKEGPSILRIQQVVRGDSAAYFCASSPQLEAFFGQGTRLTVV.

This clonotype has at least ten counts. The gene calls are TRBV18 and TRBJ1-3; D uncertain. The CDR3 has 13 amino acids. Looked up from germline, CDR1 is KGHSH and CDR2 is LQKENI. V lost 2 bases, J lost 2 bases, and 4 bases lay in between. The CDR3 here is CASSPGAGNTIYF. The CDR3 DNA is TGTGCCAGCTCACCAGGGGCTGGAAACACCATATATTTT.

J is TRBJ1-3 and V is TRBV19; D not certain. Germline CDR1 is LNHDA and CDR2 is SQIVND (reference sequence). The CDR3 extends over 16 amino acids. Trimming shortened V by 5 bases and J by 0 bases, and 14 bases separated the two germline ends. The CDR3 DNA reads TGTGCCAGTAGTCTATGGACTGCTATCTCTGGAAACACCATATATTTT. It specifies CASSLWTAISGNTIYF.

Ten or more counts support this clonotype. In DNA, the CDR3 is TGTGCCAGCAGCCCGCAGGAGGCCAAAAACATTCAGTACTTC. Translated: CASSPQEAKNIQYF. The chain couples TRBV4-2 to TRBJ2-4; D uncertain. The V end was cut by 4 bases, the J end by 1 base, with 8 bases between. In germline, CDR1 is LGHNA, CDR2 YNFKEQ. This CDR3 has 14 residues.

This clonotype occurred many times. The rearrangement links TRBV20-1 to TRBJ2-2; TRBD1 is a possible D gene (6 bases). This CDR3 comprises 14 residues. Germline CDR1 reads DFQATT; CDR2 reads SNEGSKA (reference sequence). Trimming removed 6 bases from V and 0 bases from J, with 11 bases in between. In nucleotides, the CDR3 is TGCAGTGCCCCAGGGGCCACGAACACCGGGGAGCTGTTTTTT. It translates to CSAPGATNTGELFF.

This clonotype was detected many times. The CDR3 DNA is TGTGCCAGTAGTATCGCTCGGGACAGGGAAGAGACCCAGTACTTC. Translation: CASSIARDREETQYF. The chain joins TRBV19 to TRBJ2-5; 9 bases are a match to TRBD1. Germline trimming cut 3 bases from V and 3 bases from J; bases unmatched to any gene: 5. Germline loops: CDR1 LNHDA, CDR2 SQIVND (reference sequence). CDR3 length equals 15 residues.

This clonotype turned up a few times. J is TRBJ2-7 and V is TRBV2, with D perhaps matching TRBD1 or TRBD2 (5 bases each). The CDR3 has 13 residues. Per the germline V gene, CDR1 is SNHLY and CDR2 is FYNNEI. V lost 3 bases and J lost 3, with 9 bases in between. This CDR3 reads CASSDWGNYEQYF. CDR3 coding DNA: TGTGCCAGCAGTGACTGGGGGAACTACGAGCAGTACTTC.

This clonotype appeared many times. This chain uses TRBV4-3 with TRBJ2-1; no firm D call. Trimming removed 1 base from V and 1 base from J, with 14 bases in between. In germline, CDR1 is LGHNA, CDR2 YSLEER. CDR3 size: 17 residues. The DNA of the CDR3 is TGCGCCAGCAGCCAAGGTCCGGCCAGTTCTTCCTACAATGAGCAGTTCTTC. Encoded protein: CASSQGPASSSYNEQFF.

The chain is built from TRBV2 and TRBJ1-5; D gene unclear. The CDR3 consists of 14 residues. Germline-derived CDR1 and CDR2 are SNHLY and FYNNEI. V was trimmed by 3 bases and J by 2 bases, leaving 8 bases between them. The CDR3 bases are TGTGCCAGCAGTGAGTACAGCGGCAATCAGCCCCAGCATTTT. This codes for CASSEYSGNQPQHF. Looking up the rest from reference TRBV2 and TRBJ1-5 gives the full variable domain: EPEVTQTPSHQVTQMGQEVILRCVPISNHLYFYWYRQILGQKVEFLVSFYNNEISEKSEIFDDQFSVERPDGSNFTLKIRSTKLEDSAMYFCASSEYSGNQPQHFGDGTRLSIL.

This clonotype was picked up many times. This sequence joins TRBV11-2 and TRBJ2-3; 11 bases are a match to TRBD2. V lost 3 bases and J lost 6; bases outside the gene matches: 11. Germline V gene data show CDR1 as SGHAT and CDR2 as FQNNGV. CDR3 length equals 17 residues. CDR3 sequence reads: CASSLTGTSGFRDTQYF. For the CDR3, the DNA is TGTGCCAGCAGCTTGACCGGGACTAGCGGTTTCAGGGATACGCAGTATTTT.

In this sample, this clonotype turned up many times. The chain has TRBV6-5 and TRBJ1-5; D is uncertain. This CDR3 has 16 amino acids. Germline V gene sequence: CDR1 MNHEY, CDR2 SVGAGI. V lost 2 bases and J lost 7, with 18 bases in between. The CDR3 is CASSYTAGGGGQPQHF. As DNA, the CDR3 is TGTGCCAGCAGTTACACAGCAGGTGGCGGTGGGCAGCCCCAGCATTTT.

This clonotype was picked up many times. The chain recombines TRBV12-3 or TRBV12-4 with TRBJ2-5; TRBD1 aligns across 10 bases. Trimming at V came to 6 bases and at J to 5 bases, leaving 3 bases not matched to a gene. The CDR3 length is 13 residues. CDR3: CASRDRGRETQYF. The CDR3 bases are TGTGCCAGCAGGGACAGGGGGAGGGAGACCCAGTACTTC.

There are many counts of this clonotype. The chain employs TRBV5-1 and TRBJ2-5; perhaps TRBD1 as D (5 bases). The ends were cut back, 1 base at V and 3 bases at J, with 7 bases in the middle. CDR1 is SGHRS, CDR2 YFSETQ, per germline. This CDR3 comprises 13 residues. CDR3 bases: TGCGCCAGCAGCTTGCGACAGAAAGAGACCCAGTACTTC. Translating gives CASSLRQKETQYF.

This clonotype was found a few times. The chain recombines TRBV7-9 with TRBJ1-2; weak D call: TRBD1 (6 bases). Germline V gene sequence: CDR1 SEHNR, CDR2 FQNEAQ (reference sequence). CDR3 length equals 13 residues. Trimming stripped 4 bases from V and 6 bases from J, with 12 bases between. The CDR3 nucleotides read TGTGCCAGCAGCTCCCGACAGGTAGATGGCTACACCTTC. Protein sequence: CASSSRQVDGYTF. The full variable domain, with the rest looked up from reference TRBV7-9 and TRBJ1-2, is DTGVSQNPRHKITKRGQNVTFRCDPISEHNRLYWYRQTLGQGPEFLTYFQNEAQLEKSRLLSDRFSAERPKGSFSTLEIQRTEQGDSAMYLCASSSRQVDGYTFGSGTRLTVV.

This clonotype came up a few times. The chain recombines TRBV7-3 with TRBJ1-6, with D unclear. Deletions cut 2 bases from V and 9 bases from J, with 8 bases between. Germline assignment: CDR1 SGHTA and CDR2 FQGTGA. This CDR3 has 13 residues. CDR3 loop: CASSLGLTSPLHF. The CDR3 bases are TGTGCCAGCAGCTTAGGCCTTACTTCACCCCTCCACTTT.

There are a few counts of this clonotype. This rearrangement joins TRBV7-9 to TRBJ2-5, with D perhaps given as TRBD1 or TRBD2 (7 bases each). The CDR3 covers 14 residues. Germline-derived CDR1 and CDR2 are SEHNR and FQNEAQ (reference sequence). Trimming took 2 bases from V and 2 from J, leaving 9 bases between them. CDR3 region: CASSLQGGQETQYF. The CDR3 bases are TGTGCCAGCAGCTTACAGGGGGGGCAAGAGACCCAGTACTTC.